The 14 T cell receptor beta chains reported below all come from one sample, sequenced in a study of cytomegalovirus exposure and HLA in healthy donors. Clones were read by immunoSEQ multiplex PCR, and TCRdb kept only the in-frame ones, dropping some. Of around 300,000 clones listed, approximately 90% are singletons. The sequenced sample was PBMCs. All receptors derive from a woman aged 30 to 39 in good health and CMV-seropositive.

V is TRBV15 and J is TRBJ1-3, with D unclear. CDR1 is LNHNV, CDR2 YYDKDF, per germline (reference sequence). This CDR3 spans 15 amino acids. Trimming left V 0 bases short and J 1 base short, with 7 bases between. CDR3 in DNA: TGTGCCACCAGCAGAGATGGGGTTTCTGGAAACACCATATATTTT. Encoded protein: CATSRDGVSGNTIYF. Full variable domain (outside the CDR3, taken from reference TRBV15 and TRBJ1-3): DAMVIQNPRYQVTQFGKPVTLSCSQTLNHNVMYWYQQKSSQAPKLLFHYYDKDFNNEADTPDNFQSRRPNTSFCFLDIRSPGLGDTAMYLCATSRDGVSGNTIYFGEGSWLTVV.

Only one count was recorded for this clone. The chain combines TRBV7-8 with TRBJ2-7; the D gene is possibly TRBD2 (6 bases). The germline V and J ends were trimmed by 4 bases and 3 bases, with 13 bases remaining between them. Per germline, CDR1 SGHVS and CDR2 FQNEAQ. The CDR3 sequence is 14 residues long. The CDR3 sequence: CASSSRDLYYEQYF. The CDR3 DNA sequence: TGTGCCAGCAGCTCCCGGGACTTATACTACGAGCAGTACTTC.

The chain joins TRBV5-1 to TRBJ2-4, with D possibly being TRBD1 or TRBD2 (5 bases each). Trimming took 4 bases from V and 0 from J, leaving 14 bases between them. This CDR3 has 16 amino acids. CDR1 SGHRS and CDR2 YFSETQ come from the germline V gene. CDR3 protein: CASSVGPNLAKNIQYF. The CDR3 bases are TGCGCCAGCAGCGTGGGACCGAATCTAGCCAAAAACATTCAGTACTTC. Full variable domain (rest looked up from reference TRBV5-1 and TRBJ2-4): KAGVTQTPRYLIKTRGQQVTLSCSPISGHRSVSWYQQTPGQGLQFLFEYFSETQRNKGNFPGRFSGRQFSNSRSEMNVSTLELGDSALYLCASSVGPNLAKNIQYFGAGTRLSVL.

CDR3 sequence reads: CASSLRRDRYTEAFF. The CDR3 DNA sequence: TGTGCCAGCAGCTTACGGCGGGACAGGTACACTGAAGCTTTCTTT. V is TRBV7-8 and J is TRBJ1-1, with 8 nucleotides matching TRBD1. V lost 2 bases to trimming and J lost 3 bases; unmatched junction nucleotides: 5. The CDR3 is 15 residues long. The V gene's germline CDR1 is SGHVS and CDR2 FQNEAQ.

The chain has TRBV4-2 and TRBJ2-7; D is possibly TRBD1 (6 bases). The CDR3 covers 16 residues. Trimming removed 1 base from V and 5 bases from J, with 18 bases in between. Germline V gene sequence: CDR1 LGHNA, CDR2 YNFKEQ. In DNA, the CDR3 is TGTGCCAGCAGCCAAGGTGCCTACTCAGGGGATGACGAGCAGTACTTC. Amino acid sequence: CASSQGAYSGDDEQYF.

The CDR3 sequence: CASSAGFGELFF. CDR3 DNA sequence: TGTGCCAGCAGTGCAGGGTTCGGGGAGCTGTTTTTT. The rearrangement joins TRBV27 to TRBJ2-2; D perhaps matches TRBD1 (5 bases). Germline V gene lookup returns CDR1 MNHEY and CDR2 SMNVEV (reference sequence). V lost 5 bases to trimming and J lost 7 bases, with 8 bases between them. There are 12 residues in the CDR3.

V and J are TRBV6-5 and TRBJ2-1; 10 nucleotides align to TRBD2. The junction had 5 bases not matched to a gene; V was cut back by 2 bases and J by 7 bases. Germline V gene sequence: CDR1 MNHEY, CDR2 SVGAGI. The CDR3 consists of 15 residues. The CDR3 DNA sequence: TGTGCCAGCAGTTACGCTAGCGGGAGCTTGAATGAGCAGTTCTTC. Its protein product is CASSYASGSLNEQFF.

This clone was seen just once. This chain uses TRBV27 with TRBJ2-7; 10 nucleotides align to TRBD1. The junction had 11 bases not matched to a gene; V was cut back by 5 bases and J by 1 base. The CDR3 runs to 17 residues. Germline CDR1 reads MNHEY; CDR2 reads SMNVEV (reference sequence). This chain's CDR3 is CASSLGPDRGQSYEQYF. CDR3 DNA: TGTGCCAGCAGTCTAGGGCCAGACAGGGGGCAATCCTACGAGCAGTACTTC.

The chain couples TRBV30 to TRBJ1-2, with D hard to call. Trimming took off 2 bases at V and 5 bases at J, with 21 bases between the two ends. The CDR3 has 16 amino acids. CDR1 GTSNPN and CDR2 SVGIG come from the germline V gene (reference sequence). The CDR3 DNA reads TGTGCCTGGAGTTACGGGAGGCAGTGGATTAAGTATGGCTACACCTTC. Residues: CAWSYGRQWIKYGYTF. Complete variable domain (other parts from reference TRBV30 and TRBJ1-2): SQTIHQWPATLVQPVGSPLSLECTVEGTSNPNLYWYRQAAGRGLQLLFYSVGIGQISSEVPQNLSASRPQDRQFILSSKKLLLSDSGFYLCAWSYGRQWIKYGYTFGSGTRLTVV.

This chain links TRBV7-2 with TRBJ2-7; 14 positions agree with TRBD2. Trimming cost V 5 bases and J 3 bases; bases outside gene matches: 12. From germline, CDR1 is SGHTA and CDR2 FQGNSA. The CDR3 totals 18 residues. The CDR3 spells CASSPTSGGAGANYEQYF. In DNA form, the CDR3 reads TGTGCCAGCAGCCCGACTAGCGGGGGGGCCGGAGCCAACTACGAGCAGTACTTC.

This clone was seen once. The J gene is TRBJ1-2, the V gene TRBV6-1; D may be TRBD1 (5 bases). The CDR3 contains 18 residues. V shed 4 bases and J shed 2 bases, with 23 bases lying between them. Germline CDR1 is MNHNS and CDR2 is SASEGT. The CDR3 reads CASSGGRGSGLSNYGYTF. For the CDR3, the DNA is TGTGCCAGCAGTGGGGGTAGGGGCAGCGGATTATCAAACTATGGCTACACCTTC.

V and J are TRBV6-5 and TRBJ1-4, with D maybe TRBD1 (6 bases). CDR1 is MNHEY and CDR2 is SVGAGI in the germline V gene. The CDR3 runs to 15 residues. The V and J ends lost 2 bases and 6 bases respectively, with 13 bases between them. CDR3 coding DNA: TGTGCCAGCAGTTACCTCCAGGGGAAATATGAAAAACTGTTTTTT. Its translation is CASSYLQGKYEKLFF.

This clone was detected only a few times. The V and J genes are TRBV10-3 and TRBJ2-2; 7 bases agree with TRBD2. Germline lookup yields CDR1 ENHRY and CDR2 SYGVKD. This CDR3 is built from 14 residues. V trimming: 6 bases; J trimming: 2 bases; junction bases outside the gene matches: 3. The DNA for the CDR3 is TGTGCCATCAGGCTAGCGGTTAACACCGGGGAGCTGTTTTTT. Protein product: CAIRLAVNTGELFF.

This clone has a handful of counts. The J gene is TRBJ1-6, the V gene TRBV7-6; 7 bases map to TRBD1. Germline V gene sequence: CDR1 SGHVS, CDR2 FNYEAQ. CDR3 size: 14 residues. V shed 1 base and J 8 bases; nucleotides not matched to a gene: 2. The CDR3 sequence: CASSLGQGYSPLHF. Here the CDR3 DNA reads TGTGCCAGCAGCTTAGGACAGGGATATTCACCCCTCCACTTT.